Following are 10 T cell receptor beta chains from one sample sequenced in a study of T cell responses to AZD1222 COVID-19 vaccine. Measured with immunoSEQ multiplex PCR; TCRdb has only the in-frame clones, and not every one. The table lists more than 75,000 clones, roughly 85% of them singletons. The sequencing used peripheral blood, collected 28 days after the second AZD1222 dose. These receptors originate from an adult who received the AZD1222 COVID-19 vaccine.

The chain employs TRBV2 and TRBJ2-7, with a tentative D call TRBD1 (6 bases). The CDR3 has 15 amino acids. From germline, CDR1 is SNHLY and CDR2 FYNNEI. V was clipped by 6 bases and J by 3 bases, with 18 bases between them. In DNA form, the CDR3 reads TGTGCCAGCAGGGGCCGCGGACAGTTATTCTACGAGCAGTACTTC. The encoded protein is CASRGRGQLFYEQYF.

V gene TRBV6-5 combines with J gene TRBJ2-7; D unclear. Germline V gene lookup returns CDR1 MNHEY and CDR2 SVGAGI. The V end lost 5 bases, the J end lost 3 bases, and 14 bases lay between the germline ends. CDR3 size: 14 residues. The CDR3 sequence: CASSPLLIGYEQYF. DNA of the CDR3: TGTGCCAGCAGTCCCCTCCTTATCGGCTACGAGCAGTACTTC.

This clone is a singleton in its sample. The J gene is TRBJ2-1, the V gene TRBV19; D gene ambiguous. Germline lookup yields CDR1 LNHDA and CDR2 SQIVND (reference sequence). V dropped 5 bases and J dropped 0 bases, with 14 bases sitting between them. The CDR3 runs 16 residues. Here the CDR3 reads CASSPLKGFSYNEQFF. The CDR3, as DNA: TGTGCCAGTAGTCCATTAAAGGGTTTCTCCTACAATGAGCAGTTCTTC.

This chain uses TRBV5-6 with TRBJ2-7, with D hard to call. V dropped 5 bases and J dropped 5 bases, with 11 bases sitting between them. The CDR3 is made up of 12 amino acids. CDR1 and CDR2 from the germline V gene are SGHDT and YYEEEE. Here the CDR3 reads CASRDVRNEQYF. The CDR3 DNA reads TGTGCCAGCAGGGACGTCAGGAACGAGCAGTACTTC.

The chain's CDR3 is CASSFMGASNEQFF. CDR3 bases: TGTGCCAGCAGCTTCATGGGGGCGTCAAATGAGCAGTTCTTC. This chain joins TRBV11-1 and TRBJ2-1; TRBD1 might be the D (6 bases). Germline V gene sequence: CDR1 SGHAT, CDR2 FQDESV (reference sequence). With 3 bases removed from V and 7 bases from J, the gap between germline ends came to 13 bases. The CDR3 length is 14 residues.

This clone was seen a single time. The CDR3 sequence is CASSSFVGSTDTQYF. DNA for the CDR3: TGTGCCAGCAGCTCCTTTGTGGGGAGCACAGATACGCAGTATTTT. This sequence joins TRBV7-9 and TRBJ2-3; D ambiguous. The CDR3 contains 15 residues. Germline CDR1 reads SEHNR; CDR2 reads FQNEAQ (reference sequence). Trimming took 4 bases from V and 0 from J, leaving 11 bases between them.

The chain joins TRBV9 to TRBJ1-2; 9 bases align to TRBD1. This CDR3 comprises 15 residues. Per germline, CDR1 SGDLS and CDR2 YYNGEE. V dropped 5 bases and J dropped 9; count of bases not matched to a gene: 14. CDR3 nucleotide sequence: TGTGCCAGCAGTTTCTTCGGACAGGGGACTAGTAGCTACACCTTC. Its protein is CASSFFGQGTSSYTF. Using reference TRBV9 and TRBJ1-2 for the parts outside the CDR3, the full variable domain is DSGVTQTPKHLITATGQRVTLRCSPRSGDLSVYWYQQSLDQGLQFLIQYYNGEERAKGNILERFSAQQFPDLHSELNLSSLELGDSALYFCASSFFGQGTSSYTFGSGTRLTVV.

The V and J genes are TRBV7-2 and TRBJ2-7, with D possibly called TRBD1 or TRBD2 (5 bases each). Germline CDR1 is SGHTA and CDR2 is FQGNSA. The CDR3 is made up of 15 amino acids. The V end lost 3 bases, the J end lost 5 bases, and 17 bases lay between the germline ends. The CDR3 DNA reads as TGTGCCAGCAGCTTGGGACGGTCGCGGACCCACGAGCAGTACTTC. It codes for CASSLGRSRTHEQYF.

This chain connects TRBV18 to TRBJ1-1; TRBD1 agrees at 8 bases. The CDR3 is made up of 17 amino acids. The V gene end was trimmed by 5 bases and the J gene end by 0 bases; junction bases not matched to a gene: 11. Per germline, CDR1 KGHSH and CDR2 LQKENI. The CDR3 DNA is TGTGCCAGCTCAGCCGAGCTTCAGGGGGCAGTGAACACTGAAGCTTTCTTT. It specifies CASSAELQGAVNTEAFF.

The V and J genes are TRBV7-8 and TRBJ2-2; 7 bases match TRBD1. CDR3 size: 16 residues. V lost 4 bases and J lost 4; bases outside the gene matches: 9. CDR1 and CDR2 (germline): SGHVS, FQNEAQ. The CDR3 nucleotides are TGTGCCAGCAGCTCTCATCAGACAGGGCTCACCGGGGAGCTGTTTTTT. It encodes CASSSHQTGLTGELFF.